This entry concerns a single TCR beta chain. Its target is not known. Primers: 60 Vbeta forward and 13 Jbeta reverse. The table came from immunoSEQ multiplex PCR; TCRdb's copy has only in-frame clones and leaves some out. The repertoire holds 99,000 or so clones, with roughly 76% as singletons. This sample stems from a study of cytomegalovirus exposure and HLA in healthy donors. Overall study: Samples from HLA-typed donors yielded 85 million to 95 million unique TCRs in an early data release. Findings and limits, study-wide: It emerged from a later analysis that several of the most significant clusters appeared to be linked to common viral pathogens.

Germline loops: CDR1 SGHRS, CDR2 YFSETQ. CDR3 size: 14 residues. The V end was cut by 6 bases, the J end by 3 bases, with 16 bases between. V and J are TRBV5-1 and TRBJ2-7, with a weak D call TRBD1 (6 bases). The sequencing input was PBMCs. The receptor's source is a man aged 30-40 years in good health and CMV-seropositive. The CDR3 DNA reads TGCGCCAGCACCCAGGCAGGGGCCCTCTACGAGCAGTACTTC. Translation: CASTQAGALYEQYF.